This record covers a single T cell receptor beta chain. Its antigen remains unknown. Trimming removed 6 bases from V and 6 bases from J, with 13 bases in between. Germline V lookup: CDR1 SGHTS, CDR2 YDEGEE. The CDR3 length is 13 residues. The data stem from a study of vaccination effects on CD4 cells after COVID-19. As for the study in general: It was a median of 72 days after the second dose that post-vaccine samples were obtained.

CD4+ T cells specific for antigen were expanded with viral peptide pools by the ViraFEST assay before sequencing. CD4+ T cell isolation took place after 10 days of culture. It was two doses of either the BNT162b2 or mRNA-1273 vaccine that participants received. Recipients of the vaccine had no prior SARS-CoV-2 infection and negative nucleocapsid antibodies. Peptides at roughly 10 ug/ml and IL-2 at 9.5 to 10 IU/ml were added to approximately 2 million PBMC per well. A half-volume exchange with IL-2 medium occurred on days 3 and 7. Only in-frame clones appear in the TCRdb table, and some are missing; sequencing was by immunoSEQ multiplex PCR. The sample holds 67,000 or so clones, roughly four fifths seen once.

This sequence joins TRBV5-8 and TRBJ1-5; D is uncertain. The sample in question was CD4+ T cells from PBMCs cultured with HCoV-229E spike peptides, obtained after COVID-19 vaccination. The receptor comes from a human donor who received a COVID-19 vaccine. CDR3 nucleotides: TGTGCCAGCACATCGGGCTTCGCTCAGCCCCAGCATTTT. Amino acids: CASTSGFAQPQHF.